Below are 20 T cell receptor beta chains sequenced from a single sample in a study of vaccination effects on CD4 cells after COVID-19. The antigens these receptors bind are not known. Peptide-pool stimulation followed by sequencing identified expanded antigen-specific CD4+ clonotypes in the ViraFEST assay. Following 10 days of culture, CD4+ T cells were isolated. The assay was immunoSEQ multiplex PCR, and TCRdb's table has in-frame clones only and misses some. The sample lists approximately 82,000 clones; around 74% were seen once. The starting material was CD4+ T cells from PBMCs cultured with HCoV-229E spike peptides, obtained before COVID-19 vaccination. The receptors stem from a human donor who received a COVID-19 vaccine.

The rearrangement links TRBV5-6 to TRBJ2-5; 8 nucleotides agree with TRBD1. Per the germline V gene, CDR1 is SGHDT and CDR2 is YYEEEE. The CDR3 is 13 amino acids. With 6 bases clipped from V and 2 bases from J, the junction kept 3 bases outside the gene matches. The CDR3 DNA reads TGTGCCAGCAAATGGACAGGGCAAGAGACCCAGTACTTC. Translated: CASKWTGQETQYF.

The chain combines TRBV5-1 with TRBJ2-1, with D possibly being TRBD2 (6 bases). The germline V gene has CDR1 SGHRS and CDR2 YFSETQ. V lost 1 base to trimming and J lost 9 bases, with 14 bases between them. This CDR3 contains 14 residues. CDR3 amino acids: CASSLPGVGSEQFF. CDR3 in DNA: TGCGCCAGCAGCTTGCCGGGGGTAGGGAGTGAGCAGTTCTTC.

This chain connects TRBV27 to TRBJ2-3, with D maybe TRBD2 (5 bases). Trimming took 3 bases from V and 5 from J, leaving 15 bases between them. Germline loops: CDR1 MNHEY, CDR2 SMNVEV (reference sequence). CDR3 length: 15 amino acids. In nucleotides, the CDR3 is TGTGCCAGCAGTTTCTCTCTTCGGGGTGGAGATACGCAGTATTTT. Amino acids: CASSFSLRGGDTQYF.

The chain combines TRBV6-6 with TRBJ1-4; TRBD1 agrees at 9 bases. This CDR3 contains 16 residues. V trimming: 6 bases; J trimming: 3 bases; junction bases outside the gene matches: 8. Germline V lookup: CDR1 MNHNY, CDR2 SVGAGI (reference sequence). CDR3 sequence: CASSYRDRAPNEKLFF. The CDR3 bases are TGTGCCAGCAGCTACCGGGACAGGGCGCCTAATGAAAAACTGTTTTTT.

In this sample, this clone turned up once. The gene calls are TRBV10-2 and TRBJ2-5; D might be TRBD1 (6 bases). The CDR3 spans 15 residues. Germline V gene sequence: CDR1 WSHSY, CDR2 SAAADI. Trimming stripped 2 bases from V and 4 bases from J, with 14 bases between. In nucleotides, the CDR3 is TGCGCCAGCAGTGAGGGACAGAAAATTGGAGAGACCCAGTACTTC. It yields the protein CASSEGQKIGETQYF.

This chain connects TRBV21-1 to TRBJ1-2. TRBV21-1 is shown as a pseudogene. This CDR3 contains 15 residues. CDR3 sequence (DNA): TGTGCCAGCAGCAAAGCTAGGACGGCGAACTATGGCTACACCTTC. Translating it yields CASSKARTANYGYTF.

The chain links TRBV27 to TRBJ1-5; tentatively, D is TRBD1 (5 bases). Trimming removed 3 bases from V and 3 bases from J, with 12 bases in between. In germline, CDR1 is MNHEY, CDR2 SMNVEV (reference sequence). This CDR3 contains 15 residues. The CDR3 region is CASSFLGRDNQPQHF. In DNA, the CDR3 is TGTGCCAGCAGTTTTCTTGGCAGGGACAATCAGCCCCAGCATTTT.

The chain joins TRBV5-5 to TRBJ2-1; possibly TRBD1 for D (5 bases). In germline, CDR1 is SGHKS, CDR2 YYEKEE (reference sequence). CDR3 size: 14 residues. Trimming shortened V by 4 bases and J by 9 bases, and 17 bases separated the two germline ends. CDR3 residues: CASSPTPTVGEQFF. The CDR3 nucleotides read TGTGCCAGCAGCCCCACTCCGACAGTAGGTGAGCAGTTCTTC.

This clone occurred a few times. The V call is TRBV7-7, the J call TRBJ2-2; 10 positions match TRBD1. Per the germline V gene, CDR1 is SSHAT and CDR2 is FNYEAQ (reference sequence). The V and J ends lost 5 bases and 6 bases, in that order; junction bases with no gene match: 12. CDR3 length: 17 residues. DNA of the CDR3: TGTGCCAGCAGCCCGTCGCGTGGGACAGGGGTTGCCGGGGAGCTGTTTTTT. It translates to CASSPSRGTGVAGELFF.

The chain carries TRBV5-1 and TRBJ1-1, with D possibly being TRBD1 (5 bases). The CDR3 runs 15 residues. V shed 4 bases and J shed 4 bases, with 17 bases lying between them. CDR1 and CDR2 from the germline V gene are SGHRS and YFSETQ. CDR3 region: CASSGTRAAGTEAFF. The DNA for the CDR3 is TGCGCCAGCAGCGGGACCAGGGCCGCGGGCACTGAAGCTTTCTTT.

The chain is built from TRBV7-3 and TRBJ2-2; possibly TRBD1 for D (6 bases). V was cut by 1 base and J by 1 base, with 10 bases left in between. The length of the CDR3 is 16 residues. CDR1 SGHTA and CDR2 FQGTGA come from the germline V gene. This CDR3 is CASSLSRGGNTGELFF. The CDR3, as DNA: TGTGCCAGCAGCTTAAGCAGGGGCGGGAACACCGGGGAGCTGTTTTTT.

The V and J genes are TRBV7-2 and TRBJ1-3, with D possibly matching TRBD1 (6 bases). The germline gives CDR1 SGHTA, CDR2 FQGNSA. Trimming pared 2 bases from V and 0 bases from J, leaving 8 bases between. The length of the CDR3 is 15 residues. Written as DNA, the CDR3 is TGTGCCAGCAGCTTACAGGGGCACTCTGGAAACACCATATATTTT. Its protein product is CASSLQGHSGNTIYF.

Turning to this clone: Other DNA sequences within the sample encode an identical CDR3. The chain recombines TRBV24-1 with TRBJ1-2; tentative D call: TRBD1 (5 bases). V was shortened by 3 bases and J by 4 bases, with 8 bases between the two germline ends. The CDR3 length is 13 residues. From germline, CDR1 is KGHDR and CDR2 SFDVKD. CDR3 DNA: TGTGCCACCAGTGATCTGGGGGGCTATGGCTACACCTTC. Protein: CATSDLGGYGYTF.

The chain uses TRBV18 and TRBJ2-5, with D perhaps being TRBD1 or TRBD2 (6 bases each). V was cut by 2 bases and J by 4 bases, with 17 bases left in between. The germline gives CDR1 KGHSH, CDR2 LQKENI. The CDR3 is 16 amino acids. DNA for the CDR3: TGTGCCAGCTCACCAGTCCAGGGGAGGACGAGAGAGACCCAGTACTTC. It codes for CASSPVQGRTRETQYF. The whole variable domain, filled in from reference TRBV18 and TRBJ2-5, reads NAGVMQNPRHLVRRRGQEARLRCSPMKGHSHVYWYRQLPEEGLKFMVYLQKENIIDESGMPKERFSAEFPKEGPSILRIQQVVRGDSAAYFCASSPVQGRTRETQYFGPGTRLLVL.

This clone was observed once. This chain joins TRBV7-2 and TRBJ1-5; TRBD1 is a possible D gene (6 bases). V dropped 3 bases and J dropped 4 bases, with 10 bases sitting between them. Germline loops: CDR1 SGHTA, CDR2 FQGNSA. This CDR3 is built from 14 residues. The CDR3 reads CASSLEGQNQPQHF. CDR3 in DNA: TGTGCCAGCAGCTTGGAAGGACAGAATCAGCCCCAGCATTTT.

The rearrangement joins TRBV5-5 to TRBJ1-4; D is unclear. Germline values: CDR1 SGHKS, CDR2 YYEKEE (reference sequence). There are 12 residues in the CDR3. V shed 5 bases and J shed 5 bases, with 7 bases lying between them. The chain's CDR3 is CASSYRNEKLFF. The CDR3 bases are TGTGCCAGCAGTTATAGAAATGAAAAACTGTTTTTT.

This chain connects TRBV6-1 to TRBJ1-6; D is unclear. The CDR3 is 14 amino acids. CDR1 and CDR2 from the germline V gene are MNHNS and SASEGT. V was clipped by 2 bases and J by 5 bases, with 7 bases between them. The CDR3 nucleotides are TGTGCCAGCAGTGAACAGAACCATAATTCACCCCTCCACTTT. As protein: CASSEQNHNSPLHF.

This clone was picked up a small number of times. This chain links TRBV10-3 with TRBJ1-2, with D uncertain. V was cut by 0 bases and J by 5 bases, with 10 bases left in between. Germline V gene sequence: CDR1 ENHRY, CDR2 SYGVKD. This CDR3 comprises 14 residues. The DNA for the CDR3 is TGTGCCATCAGTGAGTCGCCAGGCGCATATGGCTACACCTTC. Its translation: CAISESPGAYGYTF.

This rearrangement joins TRBV11-2 to TRBJ1-6; TRBD1 is a possible D gene (5 bases). Deletions cut 5 bases from V and 0 bases from J, with 11 bases between. Germline V gives CDR1 SGHAT, CDR2 FQNNGV. The CDR3 runs to 16 residues. CDR3 amino acids: CASSPRQSSYNSPLHF. CDR3 DNA sequence: TGTGCCAGCAGCCCCCGACAGAGCTCCTATAATTCACCCCTCCACTTT.

The rearrangement links TRBV19 to TRBJ2-1; the match to TRBD2 covers 7 bases. The junction had 11 bases not matched to a gene; V was cut back by 4 bases and J by 2 bases. CDR1 is LNHDA and CDR2 is SQIVND in the germline V gene (reference sequence). The CDR3 runs to 17 residues. The DNA for the CDR3 is TGTGCCAGTAGTAATGATTTTCCGGGGGGAACCTACAATGAGCAGTTCTTC. Encoded protein: CASSNDFPGGTYNEQFF.